The entry below gives a single T cell receptor (beta chain) sequence along with its context. Its cognate antigen is unknown. The donors formed part of the approximately 120-subject validation cohort, distinct from the roughly 700-subject first cohort. This record comes from a study of cytomegalovirus exposure and HLA in healthy donors. In the study overall: It was reported in a later analysis that the approximately 120 validation repertoires used the same platform as the approximately 620 first-cohort repertoires. Study-level results: Reports credit the classifier with highly specific, highly sensitive diagnosis of cytomegalovirus status. The study put under 200 TCR beta chains on its list as cytomegalovirus-associated.

Method: immunoSEQ multiplex PCR; TCRdb's copy keeps in-frame clones and lacks some. Found here are fewer than 250,000 clones, about 86% of them singletons; the top ten hold less than 3%. The sequenced sample consisted of PBMCs. The clonotype comes from a young man in good health and CMV-seronegative.

The DNA of the CDR3 is TGTGCCAGCAGTGGGGACAGGGGGTTCTCCTACGAGCAGTACTTC. Protein sequence: CASSGDRGFSYEQYF. This chain uses TRBV6-1 with TRBJ2-7, with 11 nucleotides matching TRBD1. The CDR3 runs 15 residues. With 4 bases clipped from V and 0 bases from J, the junction kept 2 bases outside the gene matches. Germline CDR1 reads MNHNS; CDR2 reads SASEGT.